Following are 12 T cell receptor beta chains from one sample sequenced in a study of metastatic and nonmetastatic thyroid tumors. From the PCR reads, TCRdb re-called clones with MiXCR. The sample lists over 25,000 clones, roughly 17% seen once, with roughly 4% in the top ten. Treatment of any kind had been given to no patient before thyroid surgery. Sequenced material: blood. Every receptor here comes from a female donor with papillary thyroid cancer or a benign thyroid nodule (not recorded which). Some clones in this sample may be carry-over from other donors' samples.

This clone showed up many times. The chain couples TRBV7-6 to TRBJ2-3; D unresolved. V lost 4 bases and J lost 6, with 11 bases in between. The CDR3 length is 13 residues. Per the germline V gene, CDR1 is SGHVS and CDR2 is FNYEAQ. As DNA, the CDR3 is TGTGCCAGCAGCTCGTCAGGCAGGGATACGCAGTATTTT. This gives the protein CASSSSGRDTQYF.

Sample share makes this clone medium-sized. The chain carries TRBV6-1 and TRBJ1-1, with D maybe TRBD1 (6 bases). Trimming shortened V by 5 bases and J by 1 base, and 11 bases separated the two germline ends. The CDR3 runs to 14 residues. Per the germline V gene, CDR1 is MNHNS and CDR2 is SASEGT. The CDR3 reads CASSRGARNTEAFF. The CDR3 DNA reads TGTGCCAGCAGTAGGGGGGCGCGGAACACTGAAGCTTTCTTT.

This clone was recorded at least ten times. The genes are TRBV2 and TRBJ1-5; a weak D match, TRBD1 (5 bases). CDR3 length: 17 amino acids. Germline V lookup: CDR1 SNHLY, CDR2 FYNNEI. The V gene lost 7 bases and the J gene lost 0 bases, with 19 bases spanning the gap. The CDR3 DNA reads as TGTGCCAGCACACGGGACCCCCTATACACTAGCAATCAGCCCCAGCATTTT. Translation: CASTRDPLYTSNQPQHF. The complete variable domain, with remaining parts taken from reference TRBV2 and TRBJ1-5, reads EPEVTQTPSHQVTQMGQEVILRCVPISNHLYFYWYRQILGQKVEFLVSFYNNEISEKSEIFDDQFSVERPDGSNFTLKIRSTKLEDSAMYFCASTRDPLYTSNQPQHFGDGTRLSIL.

This clone appeared many times. The chain links TRBV10-3 to TRBJ2-7; TRBD2 agrees at 8 bases. The CDR3 runs 14 residues. Germline-derived CDR1 and CDR2 are ENHRY and SYGVKD. Unmatched junction bases numbered 4, after V lost 0 bases and J lost 6 bases. This chain's CDR3 is CAISESGLAGEQYF. DNA for the CDR3: TGTGCCATCAGTGAGTCTGGACTAGCAGGCGAGCAGTACTTC.

This clone was detected many times. CDR3 bases: TGTGCCAGCAAGACAGGAGTGTACACTGAAGCTTTCTTT. This gives the protein CASKTGVYTEAFF. The rearrangement joins TRBV2 to TRBJ1-1; possibly TRBD1 for D (6 bases). The CDR3 runs to 13 residues. Trimming pared 7 bases from V and 3 bases from J, leaving 12 bases between. Germline CDR1 is SNHLY and CDR2 is FYNNEI.

This clone was seen many times. The rearrangement joins TRBV29-1 to TRBJ2-5; D is unresolved. The V end lost 4 bases, the J end lost 4 bases, and 10 bases lay between the germline ends. This CDR3 has 12 amino acids. The V gene's germline CDR1 is SQVTM and CDR2 ANQGSEA. CDR3 sequence reads: CSVAPGAETQYF. The CDR3 DNA reads as TGCAGCGTTGCCCCAGGTGCAGAGACCCAGTACTTC.

This clone was counted ten times or more. The rearrangement links TRBV20-1 to TRBJ2-7; 7 bases agree with TRBD2. Germline-derived CDR1 and CDR2 are DFQATT and SNEGSKA (reference sequence). The junction had 8 bases not matched to a gene; V was cut back by 0 bases and J by 6 bases. The CDR3 length is 14 residues. The chain's CDR3 is CSARDGERDFEQYF. CDR3 coding DNA: TGCAGTGCTAGAGATGGAGAGCGGGACTTCGAGCAGTACTTC.

This clone was observed at least ten times. This sequence joins TRBV30 and TRBJ2-7, with D perhaps matching TRBD2 (6 bases). There are 13 residues in the CDR3. V was pared by 4 bases and J by 0 bases, with 10 bases between. The germline gives CDR1 GTSNPN, CDR2 SVGIG (reference sequence). DNA for the CDR3: TGTGCCTGGAACGGGGGAAGCTCCTACGAGCAGTACTTC. It codes for CAWNGGSSYEQYF.

The chain recombines TRBV5-6 with TRBJ2-7; D not resolved. V was pared by 0 bases and J by 4 bases, with 11 bases between. CDR1 SGHDT and CDR2 YYEEEE come from the germline V gene. The CDR3 runs to 14 residues. As DNA, the CDR3 is TGTGCCAGCAGCTTGGCAGAAAGAGAATACGAGCAGTACTTC. It codes for CASSLAEREYEQYF.

This clone was observed many times. The chain combines TRBV7-9 with TRBJ2-1; D perhaps matches TRBD2 (6 bases). In germline, CDR1 is SEHNR, CDR2 FQNEAQ (reference sequence). CDR3 length: 15 residues. V was pared by 5 bases and J by 4 bases, with 15 bases between. The CDR3 reads CASSQAGTLYNEQFF. The CDR3 DNA follows: TGTGCCAGCAGCCAAGCCGGGACTTTATACAATGAGCAGTTCTTC.

This clone was counted at least ten times. The chain links TRBV5-8 to TRBJ1-2, with 7 bases lining up with TRBD1. Germline V gene data show CDR1 as SGHTS and CDR2 as YDEGEE. The CDR3 runs to 15 residues. V lost 1 base and J lost 8; bases outside the gene matches: 11. Here the CDR3 reads CASSLPGQAMEGYTF. The CDR3 bases are TGTGCCAGCAGCTTGCCCGGACAGGCTATGGAGGGCTACACCTTC.

This clone appeared many times. V is TRBV5-6 and J is TRBJ2-7; the D is unclear. Germline loops: CDR1 SGHDT, CDR2 YYEEEE. The CDR3 runs to 15 residues. Trimming removed 4 bases at V and 2 bases at J, with 16 bases between. CDR3 DNA sequence: TGTGCCAGCAGCCTAGTGGCAGGACCAACCTACGAGCAGTACTTC. As protein: CASSLVAGPTYEQYF.